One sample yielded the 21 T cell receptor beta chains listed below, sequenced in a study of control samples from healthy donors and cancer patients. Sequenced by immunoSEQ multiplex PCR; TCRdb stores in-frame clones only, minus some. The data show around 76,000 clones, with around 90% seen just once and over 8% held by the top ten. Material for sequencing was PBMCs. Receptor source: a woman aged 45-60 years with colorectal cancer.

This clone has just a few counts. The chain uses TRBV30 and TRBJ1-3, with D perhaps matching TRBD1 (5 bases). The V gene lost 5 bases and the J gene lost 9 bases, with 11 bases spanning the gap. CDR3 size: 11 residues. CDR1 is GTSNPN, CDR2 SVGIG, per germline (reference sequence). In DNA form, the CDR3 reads TGTGCCTGGGGTCGGGACCTCACCATATATTTT. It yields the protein CAWGRDLTIYF. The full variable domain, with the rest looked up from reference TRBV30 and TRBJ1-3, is SQTIHQWPATLVQPVGSPLSLECTVEGTSNPNLYWYRQAAGRGLQLLFYSVGIGQISSEVPQNLSASRPQDRQFILSSKKLLLSDSGFYLCAWGRDLTIYFGEGSWLTVV.

The CDR3 coding sequence is TGTGCCACCTCAGCTCAGGGGCTCGGAACCGGGGAGCTGTTTTTT. This encodes CATSAQGLGTGELFF. The rearrangement links TRBV15 to TRBJ2-2; possible D gene TRBD1, 6 bases. Germline CDR1 is LNHNV and CDR2 is YYDKDF (reference sequence). The CDR3 is 15 residues long. Trimming removed 8 bases at V and 5 bases at J, with 18 bases between.

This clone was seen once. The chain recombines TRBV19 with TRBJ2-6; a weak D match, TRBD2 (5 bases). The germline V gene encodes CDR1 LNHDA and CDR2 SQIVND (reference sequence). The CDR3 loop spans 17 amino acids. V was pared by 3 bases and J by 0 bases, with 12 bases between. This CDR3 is CASSIGAADSGANVLTF. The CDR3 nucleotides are TGTGCCAGTAGTATCGGAGCGGCCGACTCTGGGGCCAACGTCCTGACTTTC.

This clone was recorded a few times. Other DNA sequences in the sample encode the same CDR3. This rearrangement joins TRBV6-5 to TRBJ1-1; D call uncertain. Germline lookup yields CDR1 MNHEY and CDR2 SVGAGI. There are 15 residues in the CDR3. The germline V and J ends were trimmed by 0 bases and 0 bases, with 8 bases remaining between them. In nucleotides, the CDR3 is TGTGCCAGCAGTTACTCGAACACCTTGAACACTGAAGCTTTCTTT. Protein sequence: CASSYSNTLNTEAFF.

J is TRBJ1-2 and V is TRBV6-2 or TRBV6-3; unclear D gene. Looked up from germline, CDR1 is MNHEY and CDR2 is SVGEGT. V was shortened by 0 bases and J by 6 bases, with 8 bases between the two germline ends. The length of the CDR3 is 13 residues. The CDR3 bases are TGTGCCAGCAGTTACTCGACTGGCAATGGCTACACCTTC. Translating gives CASSYSTGNGYTF.

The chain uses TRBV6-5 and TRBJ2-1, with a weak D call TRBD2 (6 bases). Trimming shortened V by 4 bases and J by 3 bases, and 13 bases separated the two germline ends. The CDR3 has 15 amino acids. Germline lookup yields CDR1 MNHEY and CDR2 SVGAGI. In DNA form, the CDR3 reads TGTGCCAGCAGTTCGGCCCGGGACTTCTACAATGAGCAGTTCTTC. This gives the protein CASSSARDFYNEQFF.

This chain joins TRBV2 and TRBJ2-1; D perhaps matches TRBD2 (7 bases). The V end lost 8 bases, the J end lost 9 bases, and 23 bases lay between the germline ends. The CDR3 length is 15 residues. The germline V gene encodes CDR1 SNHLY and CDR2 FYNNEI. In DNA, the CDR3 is TGTGCCAGCGGGGGGGGCAGGGGACGGTTCAGTGAGCAGTTCTTC. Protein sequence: CASGGGRGRFSEQFF.

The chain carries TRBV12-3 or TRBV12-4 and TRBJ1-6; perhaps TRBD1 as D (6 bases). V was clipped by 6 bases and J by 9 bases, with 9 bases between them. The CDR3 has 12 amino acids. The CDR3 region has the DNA TGTGCCAGCAGGCGACAGGTTTCACCCCTCCACTTT. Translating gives CASRRQVSPLHF.

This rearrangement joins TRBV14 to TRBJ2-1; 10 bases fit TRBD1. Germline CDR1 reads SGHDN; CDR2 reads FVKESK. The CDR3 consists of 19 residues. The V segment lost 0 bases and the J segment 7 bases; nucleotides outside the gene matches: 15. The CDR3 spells CASSQDFGVRGQGRNEQFF. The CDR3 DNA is TGTGCCAGCAGCCAAGATTTCGGTGTCCGGGGACAGGGGAGAAATGAGCAGTTCTTC.

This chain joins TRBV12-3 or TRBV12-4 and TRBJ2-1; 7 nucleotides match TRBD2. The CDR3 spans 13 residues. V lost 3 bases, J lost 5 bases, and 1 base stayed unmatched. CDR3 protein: CASSLGTNNEQFF. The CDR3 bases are TGTGCCAGCAGTTTGGGGACTAACAATGAGCAGTTCTTC.

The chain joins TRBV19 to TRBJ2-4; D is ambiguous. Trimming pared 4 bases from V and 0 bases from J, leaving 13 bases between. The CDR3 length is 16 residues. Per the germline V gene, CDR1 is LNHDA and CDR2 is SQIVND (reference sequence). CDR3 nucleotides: TGTGCCAGTAGTAATCGTGATACCCTAGCCAAAAACATTCAGTACTTC. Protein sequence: CASSNRDTLAKNIQYF. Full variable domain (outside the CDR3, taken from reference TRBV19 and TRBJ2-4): DGGITQSPKYLFRKEGQNVTLSCEQNLNHDAMYWYRQDPGQGLRLIYYSQIVNDFQKGDIAEGYSVSREKKESFPLTVTSAQKNPTAFYLCASSNRDTLAKNIQYFGAGTRLSVL.

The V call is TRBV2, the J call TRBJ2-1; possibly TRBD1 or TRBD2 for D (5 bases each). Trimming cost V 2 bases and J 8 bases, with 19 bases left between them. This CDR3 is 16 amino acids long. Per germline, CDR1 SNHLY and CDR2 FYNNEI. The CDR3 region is CASSELGVGTNDEQFF. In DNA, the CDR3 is TGTGCCAGCAGTGAACTAGGGGTGGGGACCAACGATGAGCAGTTCTTC.

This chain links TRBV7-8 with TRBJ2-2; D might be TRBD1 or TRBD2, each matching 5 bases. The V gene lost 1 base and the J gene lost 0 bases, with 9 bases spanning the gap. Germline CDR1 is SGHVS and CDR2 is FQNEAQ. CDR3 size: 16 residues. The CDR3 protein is CASSLVGTPNTGELFF. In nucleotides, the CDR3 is TGTGCCAGCAGCTTAGTTGGGACCCCGAACACCGGGGAGCTGTTTTTT.

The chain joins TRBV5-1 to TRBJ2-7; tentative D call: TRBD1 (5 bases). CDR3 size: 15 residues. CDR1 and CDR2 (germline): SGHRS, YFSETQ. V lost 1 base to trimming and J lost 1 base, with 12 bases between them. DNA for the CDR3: TGCGCCAGCAGCTTGTGGAACAGGTGTTCCTACGAGCAGTACGTC. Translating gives CASSLWNRCSYEQYV.

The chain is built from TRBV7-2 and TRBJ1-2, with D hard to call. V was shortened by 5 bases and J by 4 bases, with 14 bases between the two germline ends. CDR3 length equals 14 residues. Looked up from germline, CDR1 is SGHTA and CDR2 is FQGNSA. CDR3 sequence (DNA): TGTGCCAGCAGCCAGCGGTGGGTGGGCTATGGCTACACCTTC. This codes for CASSQRWVGYGYTF.

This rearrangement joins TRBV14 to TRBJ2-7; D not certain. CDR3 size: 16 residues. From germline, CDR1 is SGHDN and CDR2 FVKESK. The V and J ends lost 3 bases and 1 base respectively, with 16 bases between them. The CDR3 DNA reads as TGTGCCAGCAGCCATAGGCGGTTTAGGCTATCCTACGAGCAGTACGTC. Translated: CASSHRRFRLSYEQYV.

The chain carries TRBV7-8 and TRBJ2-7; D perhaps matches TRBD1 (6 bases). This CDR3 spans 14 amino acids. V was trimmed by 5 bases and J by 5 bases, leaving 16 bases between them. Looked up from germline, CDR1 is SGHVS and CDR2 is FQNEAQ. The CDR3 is CASSKDSGAHEQYV. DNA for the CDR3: TGTGCCAGCAGCAAAGACTCAGGGGCCCACGAGCAGTACGTC.

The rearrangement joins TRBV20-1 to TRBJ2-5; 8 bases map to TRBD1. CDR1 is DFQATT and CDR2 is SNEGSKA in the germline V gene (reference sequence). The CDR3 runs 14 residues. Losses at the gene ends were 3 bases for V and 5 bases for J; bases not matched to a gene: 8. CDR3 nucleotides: TGCAGTGCTAGTCGGACCAGGGGGCGGGAGACCCAGTACTTC. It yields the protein CSASRTRGRETQYF.

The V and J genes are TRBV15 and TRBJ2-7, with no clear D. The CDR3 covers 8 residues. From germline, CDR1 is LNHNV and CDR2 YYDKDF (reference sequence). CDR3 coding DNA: TGTGCCACCAGCACCCCCATCGTC. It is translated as CATSTPIV.

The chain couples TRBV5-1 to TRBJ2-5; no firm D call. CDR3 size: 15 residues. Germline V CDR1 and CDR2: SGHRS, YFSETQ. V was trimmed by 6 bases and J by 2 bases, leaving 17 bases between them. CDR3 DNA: TGCGCCAGCACTTTTTCCTCCGGACCACAAGAGACCCAGTACTTC. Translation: CASTFSSGPQETQYF.

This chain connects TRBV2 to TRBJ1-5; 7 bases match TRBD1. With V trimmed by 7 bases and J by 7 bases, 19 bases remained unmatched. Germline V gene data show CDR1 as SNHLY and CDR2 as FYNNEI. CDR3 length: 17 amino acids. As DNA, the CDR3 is TGTGCCAGCAATATCAGGGGGATTTTAGGTTTGGGGCAGCCCCAGCATTTT. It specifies CASNIRGILGLGQPQHF.